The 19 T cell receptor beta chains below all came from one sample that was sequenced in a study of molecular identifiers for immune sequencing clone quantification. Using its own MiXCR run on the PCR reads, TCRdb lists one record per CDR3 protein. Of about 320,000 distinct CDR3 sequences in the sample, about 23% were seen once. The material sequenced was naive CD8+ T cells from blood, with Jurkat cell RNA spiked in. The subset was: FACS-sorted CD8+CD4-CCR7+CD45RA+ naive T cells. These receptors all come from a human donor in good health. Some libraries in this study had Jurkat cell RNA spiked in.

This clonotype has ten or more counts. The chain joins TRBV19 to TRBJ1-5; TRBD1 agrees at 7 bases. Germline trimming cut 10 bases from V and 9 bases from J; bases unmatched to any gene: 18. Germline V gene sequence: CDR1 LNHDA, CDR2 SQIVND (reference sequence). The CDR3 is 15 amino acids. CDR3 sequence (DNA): TGTGCCACACCTTACGCGGGACAGTGCAGGTCGCCCCAGCATTTT. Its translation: CATPYAGQCRSPQHF.

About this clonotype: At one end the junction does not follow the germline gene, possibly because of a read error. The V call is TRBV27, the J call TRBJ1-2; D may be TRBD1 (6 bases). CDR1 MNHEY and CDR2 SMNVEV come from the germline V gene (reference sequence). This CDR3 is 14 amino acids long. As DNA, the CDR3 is TGTGCCCGCAGTTTGGGACATCCTAGCTATGGCTACACCTTC. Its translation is CARSLGHPSYGYTF.

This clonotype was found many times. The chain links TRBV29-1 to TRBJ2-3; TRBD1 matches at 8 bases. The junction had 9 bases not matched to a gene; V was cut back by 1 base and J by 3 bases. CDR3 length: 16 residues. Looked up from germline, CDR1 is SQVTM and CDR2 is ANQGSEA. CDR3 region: CSVEAPRDRPTDTQYF. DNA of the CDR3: TGCAGCGTTGAAGCGCCCCGGGACAGGCCTACAGATACGCAGTATTTT.

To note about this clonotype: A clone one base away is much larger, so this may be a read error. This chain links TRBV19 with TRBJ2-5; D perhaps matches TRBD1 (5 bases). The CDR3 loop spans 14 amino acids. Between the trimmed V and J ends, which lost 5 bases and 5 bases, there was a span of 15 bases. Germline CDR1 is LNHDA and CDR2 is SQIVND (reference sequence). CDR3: CASSPQTVCETQYF. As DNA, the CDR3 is TGTGCCAGTAGTCCGCAGACAGTTTGTGAGACCCAGTACTTC.

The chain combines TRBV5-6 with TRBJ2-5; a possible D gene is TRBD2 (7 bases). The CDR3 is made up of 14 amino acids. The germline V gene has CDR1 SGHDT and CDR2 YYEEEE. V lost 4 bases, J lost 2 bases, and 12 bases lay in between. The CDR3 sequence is CASSKGGGQETQYF. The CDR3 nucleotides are TGTGCCAGCAGCAAGGGGGGGGGTCAAGAGACCCAGTACTTC.

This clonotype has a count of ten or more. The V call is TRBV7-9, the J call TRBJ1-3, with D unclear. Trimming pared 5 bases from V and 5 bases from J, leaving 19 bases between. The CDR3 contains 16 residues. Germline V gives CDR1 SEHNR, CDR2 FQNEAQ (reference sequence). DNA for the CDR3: TGTGCCAGCAGCCGAGAGTCGCTGGGCGCCCGAAACACCATATATTTT. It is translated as CASSRESLGARNTIYF.

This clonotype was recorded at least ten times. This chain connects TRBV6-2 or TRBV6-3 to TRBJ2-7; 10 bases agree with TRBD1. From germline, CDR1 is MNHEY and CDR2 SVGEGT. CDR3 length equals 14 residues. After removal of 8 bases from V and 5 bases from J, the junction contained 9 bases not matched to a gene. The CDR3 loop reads CASSTGQGFNEQYF. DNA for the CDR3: TGTGCCAGCTCTACGGGACAGGGGTTCAACGAGCAGTACTTC.

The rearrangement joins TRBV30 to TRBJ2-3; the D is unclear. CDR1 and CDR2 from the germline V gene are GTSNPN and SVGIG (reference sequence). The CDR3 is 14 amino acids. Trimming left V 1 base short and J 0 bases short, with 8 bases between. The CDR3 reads CAWSGTLSTDTQYF. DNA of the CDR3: TGTGCCTGGAGTGGAACGTTAAGCACAGATACGCAGTATTTT.

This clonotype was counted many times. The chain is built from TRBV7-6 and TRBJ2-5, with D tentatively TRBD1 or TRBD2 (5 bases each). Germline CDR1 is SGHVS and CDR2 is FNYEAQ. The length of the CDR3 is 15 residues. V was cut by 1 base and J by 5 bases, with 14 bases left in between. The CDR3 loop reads CASSLGGAFTETQYF. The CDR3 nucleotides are TGTGCCAGCAGCTTAGGAGGGGCGTTCACGGAGACCCAGTACTTC.

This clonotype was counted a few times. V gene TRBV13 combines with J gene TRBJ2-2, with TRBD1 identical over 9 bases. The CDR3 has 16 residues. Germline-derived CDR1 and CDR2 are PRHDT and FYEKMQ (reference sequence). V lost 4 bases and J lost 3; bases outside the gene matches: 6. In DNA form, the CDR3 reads TGTGCCAGCAGCTCCAGGACAGGGGAGGACACCGGGGAGCTGTTTTTT. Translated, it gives CASSSRTGEDTGELFF.

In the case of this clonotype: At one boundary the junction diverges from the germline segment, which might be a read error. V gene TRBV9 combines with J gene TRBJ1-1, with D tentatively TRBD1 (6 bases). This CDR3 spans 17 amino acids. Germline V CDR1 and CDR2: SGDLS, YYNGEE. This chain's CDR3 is CASSEGRGGRLNTEASF. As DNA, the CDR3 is TGTGCCAGCAGCGAGGGGAGAGGGGGGAGGTTGAACACTGAAGCTTCCTTT.

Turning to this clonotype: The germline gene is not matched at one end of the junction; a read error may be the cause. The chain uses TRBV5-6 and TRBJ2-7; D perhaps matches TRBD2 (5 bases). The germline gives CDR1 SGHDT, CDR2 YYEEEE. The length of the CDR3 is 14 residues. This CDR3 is CASGLRASEGEQYF. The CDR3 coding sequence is TGTGCCAGCGGCTTGAGGGCCAGTGAAGGCGAGCAGTACTTC.

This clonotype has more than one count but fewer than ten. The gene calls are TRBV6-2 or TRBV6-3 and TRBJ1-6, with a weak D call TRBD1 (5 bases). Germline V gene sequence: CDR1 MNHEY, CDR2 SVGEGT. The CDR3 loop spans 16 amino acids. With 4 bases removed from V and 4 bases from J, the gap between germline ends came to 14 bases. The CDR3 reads CASSFTGGGYNSPLHF. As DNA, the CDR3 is TGTGCCAGCAGTTTTACAGGAGGAGGGTATAATTCACCCCTCCACTTT.

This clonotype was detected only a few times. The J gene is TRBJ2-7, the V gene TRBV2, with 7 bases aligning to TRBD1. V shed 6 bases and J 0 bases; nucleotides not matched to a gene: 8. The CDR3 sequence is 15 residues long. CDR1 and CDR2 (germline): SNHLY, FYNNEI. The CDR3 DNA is TGTGCCAGCAGCCCACCAACAGGGGACTCCTACGAGCAGTACTTC. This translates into CASSPPTGDSYEQYF. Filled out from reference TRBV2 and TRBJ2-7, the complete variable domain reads EPEVTQTPSHQVTQMGQEVILRCVPISNHLYFYWYRQILGQKVEFLVSFYNNEISEKSEIFDDQFSVERPDGSNFTLKIRSTKLEDSAMYFCASSPPTGDSYEQYFGPGTRLTVT.

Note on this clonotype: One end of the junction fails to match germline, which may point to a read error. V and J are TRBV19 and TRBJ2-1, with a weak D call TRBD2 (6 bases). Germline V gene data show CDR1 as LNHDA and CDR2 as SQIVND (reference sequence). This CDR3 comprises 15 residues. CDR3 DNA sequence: TGTGCCAGTAGGCTAGCCGGGACTCCCTACAATAAGCAGTTCTTC. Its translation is CASRLAGTPYNKQFF.

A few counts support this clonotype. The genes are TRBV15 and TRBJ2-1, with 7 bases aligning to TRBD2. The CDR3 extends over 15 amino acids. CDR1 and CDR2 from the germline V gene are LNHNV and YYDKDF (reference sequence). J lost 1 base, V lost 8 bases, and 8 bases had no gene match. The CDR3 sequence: CATGARAGSYNEQFF. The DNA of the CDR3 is TGTGCCACCGGGGCAAGAGCGGGGTCCTACAATGAGCAGTTCTTC.

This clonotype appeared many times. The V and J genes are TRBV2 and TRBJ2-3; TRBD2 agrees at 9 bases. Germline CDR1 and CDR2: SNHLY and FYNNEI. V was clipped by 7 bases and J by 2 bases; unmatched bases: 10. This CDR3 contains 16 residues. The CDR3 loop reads CASTWLAGEATDTQYF. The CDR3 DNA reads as TGTGCCAGCACCTGGTTAGCGGGGGAGGCCACAGATACGCAGTATTTT. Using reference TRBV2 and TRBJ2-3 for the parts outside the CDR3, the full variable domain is EPEVTQTPSHQVTQMGQEVILRCVPISNHLYFYWYRQILGQKVEFLVSFYNNEISEKSEIFDDQFSVERPDGSNFTLKIRSTKLEDSAMYFCASTWLAGEATDTQYFGPGTRLTVL.

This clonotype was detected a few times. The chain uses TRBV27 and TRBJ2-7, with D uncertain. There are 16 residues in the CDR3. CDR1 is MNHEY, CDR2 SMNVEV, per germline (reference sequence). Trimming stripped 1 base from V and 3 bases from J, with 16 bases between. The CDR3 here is CASSLFGGVGSYEQYF. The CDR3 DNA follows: TGTGCCAGCAGTTTATTTGGTGGGGTCGGCAGCTACGAGCAGTACTTC.

The CDR3, as DNA: TGTGCCAGCAGCCAAGCCGATATGGCCTACGAGCAGTACTTC. Encoded protein: CASSQADMAYEQYF. The V and J genes are TRBV3-1 and TRBJ2-7; D gene ambiguous. The CDR3 is made up of 14 amino acids. Trimming stripped 1 base from V and 2 bases from J, with 9 bases between. Germline CDR1 and CDR2: LGHDT and YNNKEL (reference sequence).